A selection of T cell receptor beta chains follows, all from one sample in a study of blood T cell repertoires in COVID-19. Assay used: immunoSEQ multiplex PCR; TCRdb lists only in-frame clones, some missing. The sample has around 170,000 clones; about 91% are singletons. Source material: peripheral blood. These receptors came from a woman in her thirties with acute or convalescent COVID-19. Both conserved end residues are part of each CDR3. Fields, in order: D gene, V gene, clone size, J gene, CDR3 protein, CDR3 DNA. A D gene is named only where the DNA matches it firmly. Rows give clone size only sometimes, using once, few, many, or a class for an expanded clone.

d_call: TRBD1
v_call: TRBV24-1
clone_size: NA
j_call: TRBJ2-3
cdr3_aa: CATSDGPGQGNPQYF
cdr3_nt: TGTGCCACCAGTGATGGACCGGGACAGGGTAATCCGCAGTATTTT

d_call: NA
v_call: TRBV2
clone_size: NA
j_call: TRBJ2-7
cdr3_aa: CASSELRLKQYF
cdr3_nt: TGTGCCAGCAGTGAGCTACGCCTTAAGCAGTACTTC

d_call: TRBD2
v_call: TRBV27
clone_size: once
j_call: TRBJ2-7
cdr3_aa: CASSGTGTRYEQYF
cdr3_nt: TGTGCCAGCAGTGGAACCGGGACTAGATACGAGCAGTACTTC

d_call: NA
v_call: TRBV30
clone_size: NA
j_call: TRBJ2-5
cdr3_aa: CAWSAKGHRAQETQYF
cdr3_nt: TGTGCCTGGAGTGCCAAAGGACACCGGGCCCAAGAGACCCAGTACTTC

d_call: NA
v_call: TRBV6-5
clone_size: NA
j_call: TRBJ2-7
cdr3_aa: CASSYSATEGREQYF
cdr3_nt: TGTGCCAGCAGTTACTCTGCGACGGAGGGAAGGGAGCAGTACTTC

d_call: NA
v_call: TRBV3-1/TRBV3-2
clone_size: NA
j_call: TRBJ2-6
cdr3_aa: CASKENSGANVLTF
cdr3_nt: TGTGCCAGCAAGGAGAACTCTGGGGCCAACGTCCTGACTTTC

d_call: NA
v_call: TRBV11-3
clone_size: NA
j_call: TRBJ1-1
cdr3_aa: CASSLQDLEKAFF
cdr3_nt: TGTGCCAGCAGCTTACAAGACCTAGAAAAAGCTTTCTTT

d_call: TRBD1
v_call: TRBV19
clone_size: NA
j_call: TRBJ2-7
cdr3_aa: CASSTEGGRGYEQYF
cdr3_nt: TGTGCCAGTAGTACGGAAGGGGGCCGAGGTTACGAGCAGTACTTC

d_call: NA
v_call: TRBV9
clone_size: NA
j_call: TRBJ1-6
cdr3_aa: CASSGGSGAHSPLHF
cdr3_nt: TGTGCCAGCAGCGGGGGGTCAGGGGCACATTCACCCCTCCACTTT

d_call: TRBD2
v_call: TRBV11-2
clone_size: NA
j_call: TRBJ2-1
cdr3_aa: CASSYSSASGYNEQFF
cdr3_nt: TGTGCCAGCAGCTATTCGTCCGCTAGCGGTTACAATGAGCAGTTCTTC

d_call: TRBD2
v_call: TRBV7-6
clone_size: NA
j_call: TRBJ2-3
cdr3_aa: CASSWTSGTTDTQYF
cdr3_nt: TGTGCCAGCAGCTGGACTAGCGGGACCACAGATACGCAGTATTTT

d_call: NA
v_call: TRBV15
clone_size: NA
j_call: TRBJ1-2
cdr3_aa: CATSIPGANYGYTF
cdr3_nt: TGTGCCACCAGCATACCGGGAGCTAACTATGGCTACACCTTC

d_call: TRBD1
v_call: TRBV7-2
clone_size: NA
j_call: TRBJ2-3
cdr3_aa: CASTYTRQGDTQYF
cdr3_nt: TGTGCCAGCACCTATACTAGACAGGGAGATACGCAGTATTTT

d_call: NA
v_call: TRBV19
clone_size: once
j_call: TRBJ1-4
cdr3_aa: CATSLSANEKLFF
cdr3_nt: TGTGCCACTTCCTTATCGGCTAATGAAAAACTGTTTTTT

d_call: TRBD1
v_call: TRBV28
clone_size: NA
j_call: TRBJ2-2
cdr3_aa: CASRDRASGELFF
cdr3_nt: TGTGCCAGCAGGGACAGGGCTTCCGGGGAGCTGTTTTTT

d_call: NA
v_call: TRBV23-1
clone_size: NA
j_call: TRBJ2-1
cdr3_aa: CASSQPSPLLMDEQFF
cdr3_nt: TGCGCCAGCAGTCAACCCTCTCCTCTACTAATGGATGAGCAGTTCTTC

d_call: NA
v_call: TRBV28
clone_size: NA
j_call: TRBJ1-4
cdr3_aa: CASIGTGLNEKLFF
cdr3_nt: TGTGCCAGCATAGGAACAGGCCTAAATGAAAAACTGTTTTTT

d_call: NA
v_call: TRBV6-6
clone_size: NA
j_call: TRBJ1-1
cdr3_aa: CASSYRDTEAFF
cdr3_nt: TGTGCCAGCAGTTACCGGGACACTGAAGCTTTCTTT

d_call: TRBD1
v_call: TRBV24-1
clone_size: NA
j_call: TRBJ2-1
cdr3_aa: CATSEEGQGYYNEQFF
cdr3_nt: TGTGCCACCAGTGAGGAAGGACAGGGTTACTACAATGAGCAGTTCTTC

d_call: TRBD1
v_call: TRBV5-1
clone_size: few
j_call: TRBJ2-7
cdr3_aa: CASSLGQGIGGDPGLF
cdr3_nt: TGCGCCAGCAGCCTGGGACAGGGGATAGGCGGGGACCCGGGCCTCTTC

d_call: NA
v_call: TRBV5-4
clone_size: NA
j_call: TRBJ2-7
cdr3_aa: CASSFSGGVNEQYF
cdr3_nt: TGTGCCAGCAGCTTCTCGGGGGGCGTCAACGAGCAGTACTTC

d_call: NA
v_call: TRBV9
clone_size: NA
j_call: TRBJ1-6
cdr3_aa: CASSVDKSYNSPLHF
cdr3_nt: TGTGCCAGCAGCGTAGACAAGTCCTATAATTCACCCCTCCACTTT

d_call: TRBD1
v_call: TRBV2
clone_size: NA
j_call: TRBJ1-5
cdr3_aa: CAAGGYSNQPQHF
cdr3_nt: TGTGCCGCAGGGGGATATAGCAATCAGCCCCAGCATTTT

d_call: NA
v_call: TRBV21-1
clone_size: NA
j_call: TRBJ2-4
cdr3_aa: CASIRGTLLAKNIQYF
cdr3_nt: TGTGCCAGCATAAGGGGAACTTTACTAGCCAAAAACATTCAGTACTTC

d_call: NA
v_call: TRBV27
clone_size: NA
j_call: TRBJ1-2
cdr3_aa: CASRTGSDGYTF
cdr3_nt: TGTGCCAGCAGAACAGGGTCGGATGGCTACACCTTC

d_call: NA
v_call: TRBV28
clone_size: once
j_call: TRBJ2-7
cdr3_aa: CASSLSGGEQYF
cdr3_nt: TGTGCCAGCAGTTTATCTGGGGGGGAGCAGTACTTC

d_call: TRBD2
v_call: TRBV9
clone_size: NA
j_call: TRBJ2-7
cdr3_aa: CASSGAGVAREQYF
cdr3_nt: TGTGCCAGCAGCGGTGCGGGAGTCGCCCGGGAGCAGTACTTC

d_call: TRBD2
v_call: TRBV7-2
clone_size: NA
j_call: TRBJ2-2
cdr3_aa: CASGGSGRSRSGELFF
cdr3_nt: TGTGCCAGCGGGGGGAGCGGGAGAAGCAGGTCGGGGGAGCTGTTTTTT

d_call: NA
v_call: TRBV5-1
clone_size: NA
j_call: TRBJ2-5
cdr3_aa: CASSPRMPWETQYF
cdr3_nt: TGCGCCAGCAGCCCCAGGATGCCGTGGGAGACCCAGTACTTC

d_call: NA
v_call: TRBV30
clone_size: NA
j_call: TRBJ2-2
cdr3_aa: CAWRSQGAGELFF
cdr3_nt: TGTGCCTGGAGGTCGCAAGGAGCCGGGGAGCTGTTTTTT

d_call: NA
v_call: TRBV11-3
clone_size: few
j_call: TRBJ1-6
cdr3_aa: CATTDRGNSPLHF
cdr3_nt: TGTGCCACGACCGACCGGGGGAATTCACCCCTCCACTTT

d_call: TRBD2
v_call: TRBV9
clone_size: NA
j_call: TRBJ2-5
cdr3_aa: CASSVDGRSGSFQETQYF
cdr3_nt: TGTGCCAGCAGCGTAGACGGACGGAGCGGGAGTTTCCAAGAGACCCAGTACTTC

d_call: NA
v_call: TRBV28
clone_size: NA
j_call: TRBJ2-7
cdr3_aa: CASSPQQGYEQYF
cdr3_nt: TGTGCCAGCAGCCCACAACAGGGTTACGAGCAGTACTTC

d_call: TRBD2
v_call: TRBV6-2/TRBV6-3
clone_size: NA
j_call: TRBJ2-1
cdr3_aa: CASSYGLAGVVGWFF
cdr3_nt: TGTGCCAGCAGTTACGGACTAGCGGGAGTTGTCGGGTGGTTCTTC

d_call: NA
v_call: TRBV5-4
clone_size: NA
j_call: TRBJ2-5
cdr3_aa: CASSFEQQETQYF
cdr3_nt: TGTGCCAGCAGCTTCGAACAGCAAGAGACCCAGTACTTC

d_call: NA
v_call: TRBV7-9
clone_size: once
j_call: TRBJ1-2
cdr3_aa: CATGLGGYTF
cdr3_nt: TGTGCCACGGGTCTTGGAGGCTACACCTTC

d_call: NA
v_call: TRBV7-2
clone_size: NA
j_call: TRBJ1-1
cdr3_aa: CASSSDRYTEAFF
cdr3_nt: TGTGCCAGCAGCAGTGACAGATACACTGAAGCTTTCTTT

d_call: NA
v_call: TRBV27
clone_size: NA
j_call: TRBJ2-5
cdr3_aa: CASSFKLGFVETQYF
cdr3_nt: TGTGCCAGCAGTTTTAAACTAGGCTTTGTTGAGACCCAGTACTTC

d_call: NA
v_call: TRBV4-2
clone_size: once
j_call: TRBJ1-2
cdr3_aa: CASSPRGLRGDYTF
cdr3_nt: TGTGCCAGCAGCCCTCGGGGGCTCCGGGGGGACTACACCTTC

d_call: TRBD1
v_call: TRBV20-1
clone_size: NA
j_call: TRBJ2-7
cdr3_aa: CSAGQGYEQYF
cdr3_nt: TGCAGTGCTGGACAGGGTTACGAGCAGTACTTC

d_call: TRBD2
v_call: TRBV30
clone_size: NA
j_call: TRBJ2-4
cdr3_aa: CAWSQRETKNIQYF
cdr3_nt: TGTGCCTGGAGCCAGCGGGAGACCAAAAACATTCAGTACTTC

d_call: TRBD2
v_call: TRBV2
clone_size: NA
j_call: TRBJ2-5
cdr3_aa: CASSARSGRSQETQYF
cdr3_nt: TGTGCCAGCAGTGCGAGGAGCGGGAGAAGCCAAGAGACCCAGTACTTC

d_call: NA
v_call: TRBV24-1
clone_size: NA
j_call: TRBJ1-2
cdr3_aa: CATSDRADGGYGYTF
cdr3_nt: TGTGCCACCAGTGACCGTGCAGACGGAGGGTATGGCTACACCTTC

d_call: TRBD2
v_call: TRBV7-9
clone_size: NA
j_call: TRBJ2-7
cdr3_aa: CASSLMGTSGEQYF
cdr3_nt: TGTGCCAGCAGCCTCATGGGGACTAGCGGCGAGCAGTACTTC

d_call: TRBD1
v_call: TRBV28
clone_size: few
j_call: TRBJ2-2
cdr3_aa: CASGLTGTVGELFF
cdr3_nt: TGTGCCAGCGGGCTGACAGGGACGGTGGGGGAGCTGTTTTTT

d_call: NA
v_call: TRBV12-5
clone_size: NA
j_call: TRBJ1-2
cdr3_aa: CASGSSDDLLRDYGYTF
cdr3_nt: TGTGCTAGTGGTTCGTCGGATGATCTCCTGCGGGACTATGGCTACACCTTC

d_call: NA
v_call: TRBV5-1
clone_size: NA
j_call: TRBJ1-1
cdr3_aa: CASSPAPSSGWDTEAFF
cdr3_nt: TGCGCCAGCAGCCCCGCCCCATCGTCCGGGTGGGACACTGAAGCTTTCTTT

d_call: NA
v_call: TRBV18
clone_size: NA
j_call: TRBJ2-5
cdr3_aa: CASSPQWSQETQYF
cdr3_nt: TGTGCCAGCTCACCACAATGGAGCCAAGAGACCCAGTACTTC

d_call: TRBD2
v_call: TRBV7-9
clone_size: NA
j_call: TRBJ2-1
cdr3_aa: CASSQGLAGPNEQFF
cdr3_nt: TGTGCCAGCAGCCAGGGACTAGCGGGGCCCAATGAGCAGTTCTTC

d_call: TRBD2
v_call: TRBV7-9
clone_size: NA
j_call: TRBJ2-1
cdr3_aa: CASSGLAGAGEQFF
cdr3_nt: TGTGCCAGCAGCGGACTAGCGGGAGCAGGTGAGCAGTTCTTC